This T cell receptor beta chain was captured in a study of T cell responses to AZD1222 COVID-19 vaccine. Clones were sequenced by immunoSEQ multiplex PCR, and TCRdb holds only the in-frame ones, with some missing. This sample has around 120,000 clones, with roughly 91% found just once. General observations from the study: With two AZD1222 doses given, Spike-specific TCR breadth and depth both rose. Just six people given AZD1222 tested seropositive at baseline.

The V and J ends lost 6 bases and 10 bases, in that order; junction bases with no gene match: 3. CDR1 and CDR2 (germline): MNHEY, SVGAGI. CDR3 length equals 12 residues. In regard to this clone: The antigen remains undetermined.

Sequences were derived from peripheral blood, sampled 28 days after the second AZD1222 dose. The source is an adult who received the AZD1222 COVID-19 vaccine. The chain combines TRBV6-5 with TRBJ2-1, with 10 bases lining up with TRBD1. The CDR3 region is CASREGQGEQFF. The CDR3 nucleotides read TGTGCCAGCAGGGAGGGACAGGGGGAGCAGTTCTTC.